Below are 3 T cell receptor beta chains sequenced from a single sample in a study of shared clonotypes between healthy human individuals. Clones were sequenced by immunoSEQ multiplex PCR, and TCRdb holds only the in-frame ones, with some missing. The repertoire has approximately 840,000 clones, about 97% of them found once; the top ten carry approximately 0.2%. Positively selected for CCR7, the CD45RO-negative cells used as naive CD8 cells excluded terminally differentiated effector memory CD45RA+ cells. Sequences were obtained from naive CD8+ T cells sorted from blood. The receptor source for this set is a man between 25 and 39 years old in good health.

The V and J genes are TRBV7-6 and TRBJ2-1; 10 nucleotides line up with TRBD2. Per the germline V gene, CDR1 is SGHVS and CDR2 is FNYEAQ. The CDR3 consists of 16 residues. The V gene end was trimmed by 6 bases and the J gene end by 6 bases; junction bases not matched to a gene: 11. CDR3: CASSRSSGRASNEQFF. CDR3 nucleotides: TGTGCCAGCAGTCGATCAAGCGGGAGGGCCAGCAATGAGCAGTTCTTC.

CDR3 sequence: CASSPSGNRGEQYF. CDR3 nucleotides: TGTGCCAGCAGTCCCTCGGGAAACAGGGGCGAGCAGTACTTC. V is TRBV28 and J is TRBJ2-7; 7 bases fit TRBD1. CDR3 length: 14 residues. In germline, CDR1 is MDHEN, CDR2 SYDVKM. The J segment lost 6 bases and the V segment lost 5 bases, leaving 10 bases of the junction unmatched. The whole variable domain, remainder taken from reference TRBV28 and TRBJ2-7, is DVKVTQSSRYLVKRTGEKVFLECVQDMDHENMFWYRQDPGLGLRLIYFSYDVKMKEKGDIPEGYSVSREKKERFSLILESASTNQTSMYLCASSPSGNRGEQYFGPGTRLTVT.

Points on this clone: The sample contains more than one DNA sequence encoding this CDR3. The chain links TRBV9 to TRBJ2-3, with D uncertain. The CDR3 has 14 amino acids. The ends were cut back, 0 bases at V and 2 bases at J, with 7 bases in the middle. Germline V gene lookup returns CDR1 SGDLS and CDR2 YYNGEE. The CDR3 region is CASSVGQNTDTQYF. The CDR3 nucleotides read TGTGCCAGCAGCGTAGGTCAGAACACAGATACGCAGTATTTT.